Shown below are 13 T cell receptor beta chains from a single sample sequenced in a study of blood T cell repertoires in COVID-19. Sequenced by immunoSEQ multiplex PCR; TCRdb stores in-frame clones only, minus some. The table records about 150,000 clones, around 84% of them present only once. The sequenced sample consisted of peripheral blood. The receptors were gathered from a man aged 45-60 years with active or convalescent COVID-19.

The CDR3 sequence: CASSLAGASPLHF. The CDR3, as DNA: TGTGCCAGCAGCTTAGCAGGGGCCTCACCCCTCCACTTT. The rearrangement joins TRBV7-2 to TRBJ1-6; D might be TRBD1 (5 bases). The germline CDR1 and CDR2 sequences are SGHTA and FQGNSA. The V gene lost 0 bases and the J gene lost 10 bases, with 7 bases spanning the gap. This CDR3 is 13 amino acids long. The variable domain in full, completed from reference TRBV7-2 and TRBJ1-6, reads GAGVSQSPSNKVTEKGKDVELRCDPISGHTALYWYRQSLGQGLEFLIYFQGNSAPDKSGLPSDRFSAERTGGSVSTLTIQRTQQEDSAVYLCASSLAGASPLHFGNGTRLTVT.

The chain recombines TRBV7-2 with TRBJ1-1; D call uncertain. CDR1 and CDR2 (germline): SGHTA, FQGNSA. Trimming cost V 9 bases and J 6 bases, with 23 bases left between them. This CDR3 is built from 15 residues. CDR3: CASASGGYMVAEAFF. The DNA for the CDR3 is TGTGCCAGTGCCTCAGGAGGGTATATGGTGGCTGAAGCTTTCTTT.

DNA of the CDR3: TGTGCCACCAGTCGCGGGACTAGCGGGGGTACGAACACCGGGGAGCTGTTTTTT. This codes for CATSRGTSGGTNTGELFF. This rearrangement joins TRBV24-1 to TRBJ2-2; 14 bases are shared with TRBD2. The CDR3 covers 18 residues. J lost 0 bases, V lost 6 bases, and 5 bases had no gene match. CDR1 and CDR2 from the germline V gene are KGHDR and SFDVKD.

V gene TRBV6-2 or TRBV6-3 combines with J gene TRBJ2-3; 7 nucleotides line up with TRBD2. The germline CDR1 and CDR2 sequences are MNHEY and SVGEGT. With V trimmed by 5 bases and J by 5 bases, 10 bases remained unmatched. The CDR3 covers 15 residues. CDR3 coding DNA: TGTGCCAGCAGTGCGATCGGGGGGTCCAGAGATACGCAGTATTTT. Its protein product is CASSAIGGSRDTQYF.

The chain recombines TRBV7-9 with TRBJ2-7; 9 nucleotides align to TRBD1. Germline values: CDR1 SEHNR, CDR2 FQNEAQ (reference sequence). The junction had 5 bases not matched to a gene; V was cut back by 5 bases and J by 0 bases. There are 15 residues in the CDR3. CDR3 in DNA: TGTGCCAGCAGCCGAGGGACAGGGAACTCCTACGAGCAGTACTTC. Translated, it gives CASSRGTGNSYEQYF.

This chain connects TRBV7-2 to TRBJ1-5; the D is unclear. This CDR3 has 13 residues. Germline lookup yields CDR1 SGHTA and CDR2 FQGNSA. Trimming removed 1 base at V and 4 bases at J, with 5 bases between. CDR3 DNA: TGTGCCAGCAGCTTAGTCAGGAATCAGCCCCAGCATTTT. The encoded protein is CASSLVRNQPQHF. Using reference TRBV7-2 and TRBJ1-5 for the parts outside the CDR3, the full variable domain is GAGVSQSPSNKVTEKGKDVELRCDPISGHTALYWYRQSLGQGLEFLIYFQGNSAPDKSGLPSDRFSAERTGGSVSTLTIQRTQQEDSAVYLCASSLVRNQPQHFGDGTRLSIL.

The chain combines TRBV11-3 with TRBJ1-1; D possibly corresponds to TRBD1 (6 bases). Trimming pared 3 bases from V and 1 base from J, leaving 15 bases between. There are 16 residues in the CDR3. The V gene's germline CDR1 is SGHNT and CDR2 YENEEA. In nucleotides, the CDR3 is TGTGCCAGCAGCTTGGGCCCCGGGACAACGAACACTGAAGCTTTCTTT. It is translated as CASSLGPGTTNTEAFF.

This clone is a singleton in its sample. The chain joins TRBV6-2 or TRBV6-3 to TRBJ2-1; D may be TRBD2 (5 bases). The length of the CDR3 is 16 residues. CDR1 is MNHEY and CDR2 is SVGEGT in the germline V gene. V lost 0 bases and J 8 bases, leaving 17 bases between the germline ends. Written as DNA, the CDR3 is TGTGCCAGCAGTTACTCGGTGGCTAGCCGGAGCCATGAGCAGTTCTTC. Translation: CASSYSVASRSHEQFF.

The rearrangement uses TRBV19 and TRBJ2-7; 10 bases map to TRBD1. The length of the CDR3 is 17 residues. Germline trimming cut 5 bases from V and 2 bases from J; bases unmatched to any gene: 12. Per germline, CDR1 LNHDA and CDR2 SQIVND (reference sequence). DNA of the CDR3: TGTGCCAGTAGTCCCGGGACAGGGGCGACCTTTACCTACGAGCAGTACTTC. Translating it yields CASSPGTGATFTYEQYF.

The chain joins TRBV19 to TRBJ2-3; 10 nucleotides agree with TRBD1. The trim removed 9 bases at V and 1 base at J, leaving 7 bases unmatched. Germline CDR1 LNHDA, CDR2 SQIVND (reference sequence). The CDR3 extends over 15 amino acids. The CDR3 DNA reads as TGTGCCAGCAAGCGACAGGGGGCGCGCACAGATACGCAGTATTTT. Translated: CASKRQGARTDTQYF.

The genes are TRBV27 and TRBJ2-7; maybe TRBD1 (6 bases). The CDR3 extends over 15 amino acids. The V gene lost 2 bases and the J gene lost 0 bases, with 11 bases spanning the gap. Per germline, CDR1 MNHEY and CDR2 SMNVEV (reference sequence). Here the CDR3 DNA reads TGTGCCAGCAGTTTAGTGGGGGCACACTCCTACGAGCAGTACTTC. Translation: CASSLVGAHSYEQYF.

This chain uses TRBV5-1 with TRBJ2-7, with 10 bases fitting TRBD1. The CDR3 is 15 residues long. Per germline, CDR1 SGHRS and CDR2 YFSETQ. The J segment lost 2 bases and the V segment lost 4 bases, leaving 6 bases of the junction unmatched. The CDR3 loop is CASSPTGTGAYEQYF. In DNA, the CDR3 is TGCGCCAGCAGCCCTACCGGGACAGGGGCCTACGAGCAGTACTTC.

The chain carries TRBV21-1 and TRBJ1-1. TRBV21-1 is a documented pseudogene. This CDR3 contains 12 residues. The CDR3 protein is CARFLVNTEAFF. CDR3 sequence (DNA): TGTGCCAGATTCCTTGTGAACACTGAAGCTTTCTTT.